The 25 T cell receptor beta chains in this list originate from one sample, sequenced in a study of blood T cells in healthy people across ages. Combining a sample-barcoded 5' primer with a J-beta primer mix, a second PCR ran for roughly 6 to 11 cycles. In TCRdb, the 5' RACE reads were re-called with MiXCR into one record per CDR3 protein. The data hold about 1.4 million distinct CDR3 sequences, with 59% observed a single time. Sequences were obtained from blood. Every receptor here comes from a young man in good health.

The chain joins TRBV5-6 to TRBJ1-2; tentative D call: TRBD1 (5 bases). Between the trimmed V and J ends, which lost 0 bases and 5 bases, there was a span of 20 bases. The CDR3 extends over 17 amino acids. CDR1 and CDR2 from the germline V gene are SGHDT and YYEEEE. CDR3 in DNA: TGTGCCAGCAGCTTGGGACAGAGTCGGAGGCATGGATATGGCTACACCTTC. It is translated as CASSLGQSRRHGYGYTF. Drawing the rest from reference TRBV5-6 and TRBJ1-2, the complete variable domain is DAGVTQSPTHLIKTRGQQVTLRCSPKSGHDTVSWYQQALGQGPQFIFQYYEEEERQRGNFPDRFSGHQFPNYSSELNVNALLLGDSALYLCASSLGQSRRHGYGYTFGSGTRLTVV.

The J gene is TRBJ2-5, the V gene TRBV5-1; D is perhaps TRBD1 (6 bases). The CDR3 has 14 residues. Trimming left V 7 bases short and J 3 bases short, with 16 bases between. CDR1 and CDR2 (germline): SGHRS, YFSETQ. In DNA, the CDR3 is TGCGCCAGCGCCAGTTTAAGACAGGAAGAGACCCAGTACTTC. Protein sequence: CASASLRQEETQYF.

The chain recombines TRBV5-1 with TRBJ1-6, with D unclear. CDR1 and CDR2 from the germline V gene are SGHRS and YFSETQ. Between the trimmed V and J ends, which lost 4 bases and 5 bases, there was a span of 10 bases. The CDR3 is made up of 14 amino acids. The CDR3 is CASSQQPDNSPLHF. DNA for the CDR3: TGCGCCAGCAGCCAACAACCGGATAATTCACCCCTCCACTTT.

This clonotype was counted a single time. The chain combines TRBV15 with TRBJ1-1; D not certain. Looked up from germline, CDR1 is LNHNV and CDR2 is YYDKDF (reference sequence). This CDR3 contains 12 residues. V lost 3 bases, J lost 8 bases, and 10 bases lay in between. The CDR3 is CATSSPTGEAFF. CDR3 in DNA: TGTGCCACCAGCAGTCCTACGGGGGAAGCTTTCTTT.

This clonotype was counted between two and nine times. The chain uses TRBV5-1 and TRBJ2-3; D is uncertain. In germline, CDR1 is SGHRS, CDR2 YFSETQ. The CDR3 loop spans 15 amino acids. The V end was cut by 0 bases, the J end by 2 bases, with 10 bases between. Here the CDR3 DNA reads TGCGCCAGCAGCTTGGAGAGCCTTTACACAGATACGCAGTATTTT. As protein: CASSLESLYTDTQYF.

The chain combines TRBV5-6 with TRBJ2-5; D ambiguous. CDR3 length: 14 residues. The V end lost 4 bases, the J end lost 4 bases, and 14 bases lay between the germline ends. CDR1 is SGHDT and CDR2 is YYEEEE in the germline V gene. The CDR3 loop reads CASSVITVGETQYF. The CDR3 nucleotides read TGTGCCAGCAGCGTTATCACCGTGGGAGAGACCCAGTACTTC. Drawing the rest from reference TRBV5-6 and TRBJ2-5, the complete variable domain is DAGVTQSPTHLIKTRGQQVTLRCSPKSGHDTVSWYQQALGQGPQFIFQYYEEEERQRGNFPDRFSGHQFPNYSSELNVNALLLGDSALYLCASSVITVGETQYFGPGTRLLVL.

This clonotype has a handful of counts. The chain is built from TRBV10-3 and TRBJ1-1; D is uncertain. Trimming removed 4 bases at V and 1 base at J, with 7 bases between. The CDR3 consists of 13 residues. Germline V gene data show CDR1 as ENHRY and CDR2 as SYGVKD. CDR3 nucleotides: TGTGCCATCAGTGGACACGAGAACACTGAAGCTTTCTTT. It translates to CAISGHENTEAFF.

The chain links TRBV4-3 to TRBJ2-7, with D unresolved. The CDR3 has 15 amino acids. Germline CDR1 reads LGHNA; CDR2 reads YSLEER. Trimming took off 0 bases at V and 7 bases at J, with 16 bases between the two ends. CDR3 sequence reads: CASSQEDGRKNEQYF. The CDR3 DNA reads as TGCGCCAGCAGCCAAGAGGATGGCAGGAAGAATGAGCAGTACTTC.

The rearrangement links TRBV29-1 to TRBJ1-1, with TRBD1 as a possible D gene (5 bases). Germline V gene sequence: CDR1 SQVTM, CDR2 ANQGSEA. The CDR3 runs 13 residues. Trimming shortened V by 4 bases and J by 4 bases, and 13 bases separated the two germline ends. This CDR3 reads CSVGGRQGTEAFF. CDR3 nucleotide sequence: TGCAGCGTTGGCGGCAGGCAGGGCACTGAAGCTTTCTTT.

The chain joins TRBV9 to TRBJ2-6; no firm D call. Germline loops: CDR1 SGDLS, CDR2 YYNGEE. The ends were cut back, 3 bases at V and 4 bases at J, with 11 bases in the middle. This CDR3 spans 15 amino acids. CDR3 amino acids: CASSARLVGANVLTF. CDR3 DNA: TGTGCCAGCAGCGCCCGACTTGTGGGGGCCAACGTCCTGACTTTC.

This clonotype has just a few counts. J is TRBJ2-1 and V is TRBV11-2; D uncertain. Germline V gives CDR1 SGHAT, CDR2 FQNNGV. The CDR3 runs to 14 residues. V lost 5 bases to trimming and J lost 7 bases, with 15 bases between them. The CDR3 nucleotides are TGTGCCAGCAGCCCCGTCTGGCTAAAAAATGAGCAGTTCTTC. Protein product: CASSPVWLKNEQFF.

This clonotype was seen at least ten times. V usage is TRBV12-3 or TRBV12-4 and J usage is TRBJ2-1, with D possibly TRBD2 on 6 matching bases. CDR3 length: 13 amino acids. The V and J ends lost 6 bases and 4 bases respectively, with 10 bases between them. The CDR3 loop reads CASSTGGYNEQFF. Here the CDR3 DNA reads TGTGCCAGCAGCACCGGGGGTTACAATGAGCAGTTCTTC.

With regard to this clonotype: Sequence at one end of the junction differs from germline and may be a read error. V gene TRBV6-6 combines with J gene TRBJ2-1, with TRBD2 as a possible D gene (7 bases). CDR1 is MNHNY, CDR2 SVGAGI, per germline (reference sequence). CDR3 length: 16 residues. Here the CDR3 reads CASSYVEGGRGYEQFF. As DNA, the CDR3 is TGTGCCAGTAGTTACGTTGAGGGGGGGCGAGGGTATGAGCAGTTCTTC.

In its sample, this clonotype was seen a few times. The chain couples TRBV6-2 or TRBV6-3 to TRBJ2-4; D perhaps matches TRBD1 (6 bases). The V end lost 6 bases, the J end lost 0 bases, and 12 bases lay between the germline ends. The germline gives CDR1 MNHEY, CDR2 SVGEGT. The CDR3 loop spans 15 amino acids. The CDR3 DNA follows: TGTGCCAGCAGCCCCACAGGGATAGCCAAAAACATTCAGTACTTC. Amino acid sequence: CASSPTGIAKNIQYF.

This clonotype was counted between two and nine times. This chain links TRBV5-1 with TRBJ2-7; D possibly uses TRBD1 or TRBD2 (5 bases each). Germline-derived CDR1 and CDR2 are SGHRS and YFSETQ. V was cut by 0 bases and J by 4 bases, with 17 bases left in between. The CDR3 runs 16 residues. CDR3: CASSLDGDDQLYEQYF. CDR3 nucleotide sequence: TGCGCCAGCAGCTTGGATGGGGACGACCAACTATACGAGCAGTACTTC.

V usage is TRBV20-1 and J usage is TRBJ2-7; 10 bases are shared with TRBD1. The length of the CDR3 is 17 residues. The germline CDR1 and CDR2 sequences are DFQATT and SNEGSKA (reference sequence). Trimming at V came to 2 bases and at J to 4 bases, leaving 14 bases not matched to a gene. CDR3 sequence (DNA): TGCAGTGCTAGAACGGAGGGGTTGACAGGGGGCCTTTACGAGCAGTACTTC. It yields the protein CSARTEGLTGGLYEQYF.

The rearrangement uses TRBV29-1 and TRBJ2-1; the D gene is possibly TRBD2 (5 bases). Trimming shortened V by 6 bases and J by 3 bases, and 18 bases separated the two germline ends. This CDR3 contains 15 residues. The V gene's germline CDR1 is SQVTM and CDR2 ANQGSEA. Here the CDR3 reads CSVPKAETNYNEQFF. The DNA of the CDR3 is TGCAGCGTCCCCAAGGCCGAGACTAACTACAATGAGCAGTTCTTC.

V gene TRBV6-6 combines with J gene TRBJ2-5, with TRBD2 identical over 8 bases. Judging by the DNA end, TRBJ2-7 fits better; the J call may be wrong. The CDR3 sequence is 15 residues long. In germline, CDR1 is MNHNY, CDR2 SVGAGI (reference sequence). In DNA form, the CDR3 reads TGTGCCAGCAGTTACTCAGCCGGGACTAGCTACGAGCAGTACTTC. This encodes CASSYSAGTSYEQYF.

The chain is built from TRBV5-1 and TRBJ1-3, with 7 positions matching TRBD1. The germline CDR1 and CDR2 sequences are SGHRS and YFSETQ. This CDR3 spans 15 amino acids. V trimming: 3 bases; J trimming: 0 bases; junction bases outside the gene matches: 3. CDR3 nucleotide sequence: TGCGCCAGCAGCTGGGACAGTACCTCTGGAAACACCATATATTTT. This sequence encodes CASSWDSTSGNTIYF.

V and J are TRBV25-1 and TRBJ1-4; 7 nucleotides agree with TRBD1. This CDR3 comprises 18 residues. V lost 2 bases to trimming and J lost 4 bases; unmatched junction nucleotides: 13. Germline CDR1 MGHDK, CDR2 SYGVNS. DNA for the CDR3: TGTGCCAGCAGTGAACCCCAACAGGGGACTCCGGGTAATGAAAAACTGTTTTTT. This translates into CASSEPQQGTPGNEKLFF.

DNA of the CDR3: TGCAGTGCCCCCCGCGAGGGTATGTCCTACGAGCAGTACTTC. It encodes CSAPREGMSYEQYF. This sequence joins TRBV20-1 and TRBJ2-7, with D possibly matching TRBD2 (5 bases). Deletions cut 6 bases from V and 1 base from J, with 16 bases between. CDR3 length equals 14 residues. Germline V gene data show CDR1 as DFQATT and CDR2 as SNEGSKA (reference sequence).

This sequence joins TRBV4-2 and TRBJ2-1; unclear D gene. V shed 6 bases and J shed 6 bases, with 15 bases lying between them. CDR1 is LGHNA, CDR2 YNFKEQ, per germline. CDR3 length: 14 amino acids. The CDR3, as DNA: TGTGCCAGCAGACAACTTAACCAAGGCAATGAGCAGTTCTTC. Translating it yields CASRQLNQGNEQFF.

The chain uses TRBV4-1 and TRBJ2-4; D ambiguous. The CDR3 loop spans 16 amino acids. The germline CDR1 and CDR2 sequences are MGHRA and YSYEKL. V shed 2 bases and J shed 0 bases, with 11 bases lying between them. The DNA for the CDR3 is TGCGCCAGCAGCCAAAGGGAATGGGGAGCCAAAAACATTCAGTACTTC. This translates into CASSQREWGAKNIQYF.

The gene calls are TRBV9 and TRBJ2-1; D is possibly TRBD1 (5 bases). Germline values: CDR1 SGDLS, CDR2 YYNGEE. The ends were cut back, 4 bases at V and 10 bases at J, with 15 bases in the middle. This CDR3 has 13 amino acids. For the CDR3, the DNA is TGTGCCAGCAGCCCAATCAGGGCATGGGAGCAGTTCTTC. It specifies CASSPIRAWEQFF.

V gene TRBV13 combines with J gene TRBJ2-1; no clear D. V was pared by 6 bases and J by 12 bases, with 12 bases between. Germline CDR1 is PRHDT and CDR2 is FYEKMQ (reference sequence). The CDR3 length is 11 residues. The CDR3 spells CASSLRQRQFF. The CDR3 coding sequence is TGTGCCAGCAGTTTGAGGCAGCGGCAGTTCTTC.